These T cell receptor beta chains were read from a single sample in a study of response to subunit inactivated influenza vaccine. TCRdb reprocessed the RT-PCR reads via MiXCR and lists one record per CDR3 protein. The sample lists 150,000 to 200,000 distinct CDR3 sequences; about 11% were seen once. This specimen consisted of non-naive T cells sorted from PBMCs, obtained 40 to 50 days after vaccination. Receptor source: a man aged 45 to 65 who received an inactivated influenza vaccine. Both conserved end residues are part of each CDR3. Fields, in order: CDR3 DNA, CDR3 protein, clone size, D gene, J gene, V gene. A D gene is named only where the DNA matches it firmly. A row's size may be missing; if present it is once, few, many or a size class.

TGTGCCAGCACCGCCTCGGGGGGGTGGGATGGCTACACCTTC CASTASGGWDGYTF many . TRBJ1-2 TRBV6-1
TGTGCCAGCAGTGCCACCGGGTTTGGCAATGAGCAGTTCTTC CASSATGFGNEQFF few . TRBJ2-1 TRBV6-4
TGTGCCATCAGGGGTGGACAGGGGACTCCCGGCACAGATACGCAGTATTTT CAIRGGQGTPGTDTQYF few TRBD1 TRBJ2-3 TRBV10-3
TGTGCCTGGAGTGTACAGGCCCACAACACAGATACGCAGTATTTT CAWSVQAHNTDTQYF many . TRBJ2-3 TRBV30
TGTGCCAGCGGGGTATTCAGTGAGACCCAGTACTTC CASGVFSETQYF . . TRBJ2-5 TRBV28
TGCAGTGCTAGTTCGTATTCCAAGGGGTCCTACAATGAGCAGTTCTTC CSASSYSKGSYNEQFF . . TRBJ2-1 TRBV20-1
TGTGCCATCAGTGACCCCGGTCCCGTCAGCGAGCAGTACTTC CAISDPGPVSEQYF many . TRBJ2-7 TRBV10-3
TGTGCCAGCAGCTTAATCCAGGGAGTAAGCTATGGCTACACCTTC CASSLIQGVSYGYTF . . TRBJ1-2 TRBV7-2
TGTGCCAGCAGCCCGGGCAGGGGGTGGAACACTGAAGCTTTCTTT CASSPGRGWNTEAFF few TRBD1 TRBJ1-1 TRBV7-9
TGTGCCAGCAGCTTAGTCGGCGACAGATACGAGCAGTACTTC CASSLVGDRYEQYF few . TRBJ2-7 TRBV7-2
TGTGCCAGCAGCTTAACGCCCCGAGAGACCCAGTACTTC CASSLTPRETQYF few . TRBJ2-5 TRBV7-3
TGTGCCAGCAGATCAGGGGGCTCTGGAAACACCATATATTTT CASRSGGSGNTIYF few TRBD1 TRBJ1-3 TRBV28
TGTGCCAGCAGCCTCCATAGCTCCAGGGAAGCTTTCTTT CASSLHSSREAFF . . TRBJ1-1 TRBV3-1
TGTGCCAGCAGCTTCGAGAGGGACAATGAGCAGTTCTTC CASSFERDNEQFF once . TRBJ2-1 TRBV11-3
TGTGCCAGCAGCGGAGCGGAACTCCAGGGTGGGACGCAGTATTTT CASSGAELQGGTQYF . . TRBJ2-3 TRBV9
TGTGCCAGCAGGATAACAGCGAACACCGGGGAGCTGTTTTTT CASRITANTGELFF . . TRBJ2-2 TRBV28
TGTGCCAGCAGCCAAGATATAGCGGGGGTAGGAGATACGCAGTATTTT CASSQDIAGVGDTQYF few TRBD2 TRBJ2-3 TRBV3-1
TGTGCCAGCAGTTTATTTTCCAGCGGGTCGGGGGATGAGCAGTTCTTC CASSLFSSGSGDEQFF many . TRBJ2-1 TRBV27
TGTGCCAGCAGGCGCGGGACTAGCGGGAGGGAATACAACCCCAATGAGCAGTTCTTC CASRRGTSGREYNPNEQFF . TRBD2 TRBJ2-1 TRBV6-2/TRBV6-3
TGTGCCAGCATAATGAGGACCCAGTACTTC CASIMRTQYF . . TRBJ2-5 TRBV6-7
TGCAGCGTTGACAGGGGAGGAGAGACCCAGTACTTC CSVDRGGETQYF many . TRBJ2-5 TRBV29-1
TGCAGTGCTAGAGAGGTCGGGAGCGCTAACGAGCAGTACTTC CSAREVGSANEQYF few . TRBJ2-7 TRBV20-1
TGTGCCAGCACTTTAGCGGGAGGGCCGGGGGAGCAGTACTTC CASTLAGGPGEQYF few TRBD2 TRBJ2-7 TRBV7-2
TGTGCCAGCAATATTCGGGGCACCGGGGAGCTGTTTTTT CASNIRGTGELFF . . TRBJ2-2 TRBV27
TGCAGTGCTAGAGGGGTAGTAGGGGACAGGGTAGGCCAGCCCCAGCATTTT CSARGVVGDRVGQPQHF . TRBD1 TRBJ1-5 TRBV20-1
TGCAGTGCTACCCGACAGGGCCTTAATGAAAAACTGTTTTTT CSATRQGLNEKLFF many TRBD1 TRBJ1-4 TRBV20-1
TGTGCCTCGCACCGTCCGGGGGGAGCTAACTATGGCTACACCTTC CASHRPGGANYGYTF few . TRBJ1-2 TRBV30
TGTGCCAGCAGCCAAGACCTGACTCCGGGATTAAAACTGTTTTTT CASSQDLTPGLKLFF . . TRBJ1-4 TRBV3-1
TGTGCCAGCAGTTTGGACAGGGGCCGAATCTCTTATGGCTACACCTTC CASSLDRGRISYGYTF many TRBD1 TRBJ1-2 TRBV12-3/TRBV12-4
TGTGCCAGCAGCTTAGCTGCGGGGGGCCCTTACAATGAGCAGTTCTTC CASSLAAGGPYNEQFF many TRBD2 TRBJ2-1 TRBV7-2
TGTGCCAGCAGCCCGGGGGGGGTTCGTGTGCCCCAGCATTTT CASSPGGVRVPQHF many . TRBJ1-5 TRBV6-1
TGCAGCGTTGCCAGGTATGAGAACACTGAAGCTTTCTTT CSVARYENTEAFF . . TRBJ1-1 TRBV29-1
TGTGCCAGCAGTTCAATCGGCACTGAAGCTTTCTTT CASSSIGTEAFF few . TRBJ1-1 TRBV27
TGTGCCAGCAGTTTAGCGTTGAGCGGGAGGTCGTATGAGCAGTTCTTC CASSLALSGRSYEQFF few TRBD2 TRBJ2-1 TRBV12-3/TRBV12-4
TGTGCCAGTAGTATGCGGGAAATCCATCAGCCCCAGCATTTT CASSMREIHQPQHF few . TRBJ1-5 TRBV19
TGTGCCAGCAAACCGCCGGGACACATAAACAATGAGCAGTTCTTC CASKPPGHINNEQFF few . TRBJ2-1 TRBV12-3/TRBV12-4
TGCGCCAGCAGCTTCGACTATCCCGCGTACGAGCAGTACTTC CASSFDYPAYEQYF many . TRBJ2-7 TRBV5-1
TGTGCCTGGATTAGGGTTATGGATGAAGCTTTCTTT CAWIRVMDEAFF few . TRBJ1-1 TRBV30
TGCGCCAGCAGCCGGGAAGGGGGGGAGCAGTTCTTC CASSREGGEQFF few . TRBJ2-1 TRBV4-3
TGTGCCAGCAGTTTACTCCTAGCGGGAGGGGGGGATACGCAGTATTTT CASSLLLAGGGDTQYF few TRBD2 TRBJ2-3 TRBV28
TGCGCCAGCAAGGGGATCTCCTACAATGAGCAGTTCTTC CASKGISYNEQFF many . TRBJ2-1 TRBV4-1
TGCGCCAGCAGCTTGCTGGGACAAACAGATCAGCCCCAGCATTTT CASSLLGQTDQPQHF many . TRBJ1-5 TRBV5-1
TGTGCCAGCAGTACTGTTTCTAGCGGCTACGAGCAGTACTTC CASSTVSSGYEQYF . TRBD2 TRBJ2-7 TRBV6-5
TGTGCCAGAAGCTTGGTTTTTTACAATGAGCAGTTCTTC CARSLVFYNEQFF . . TRBJ2-1 TRBV5-3
TGTGCCATCAGTGACCGCGGGATCAGCGGCCGGTCCTTCGGCTACGAGCAGTACTTC CAISDRGISGRSFGYEQYF few . TRBJ2-7 TRBV10-3
TGTGCCAGCAGCCTCGAAGGTAGCGGGTACAATGAGCAGTTCTTC CASSLEGSGYNEQFF few TRBD2 TRBJ2-1 TRBV6-2/TRBV6-3